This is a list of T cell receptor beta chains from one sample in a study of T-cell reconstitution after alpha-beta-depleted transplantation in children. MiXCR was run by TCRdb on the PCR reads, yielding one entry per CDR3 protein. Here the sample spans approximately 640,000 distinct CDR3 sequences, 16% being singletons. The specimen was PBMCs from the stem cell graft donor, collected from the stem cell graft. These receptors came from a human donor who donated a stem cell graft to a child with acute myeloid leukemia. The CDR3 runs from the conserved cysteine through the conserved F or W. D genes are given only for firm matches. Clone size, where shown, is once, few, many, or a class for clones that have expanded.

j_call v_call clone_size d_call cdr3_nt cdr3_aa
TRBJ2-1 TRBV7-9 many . TGTGCCAGCAGCCCAGGACTACCTAGTGAGCAGTTCTTC CASSPGLPSEQFF
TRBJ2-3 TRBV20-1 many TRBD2 TGCAGTGCTAGAGTTTGGAGCGGGGATCCGTTGGATACGCAGTATTTT CSARVWSGDPLDTQYF
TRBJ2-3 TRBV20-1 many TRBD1 TGCAGTGCTAGCCCCGGGACAGGACACACAGATACGCAGTATTTT CSASPGTGHTDTQYF
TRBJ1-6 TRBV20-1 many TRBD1 TGCAGTGCTAGAGGGAGCAGGGGGAATTCACCCCTCCACTTT CSARGSRGNSPLHF
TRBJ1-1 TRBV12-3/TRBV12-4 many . TGTGCCAGCAGTCCCTGGAGGGACCTGAACACTGAAGCTTTCTTT CASSPWRDLNTEAFF
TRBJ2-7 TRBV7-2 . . TGTGCCAGCAGCGCCCGATCCTACGAGCAGTACTTC CASSARSYEQYF
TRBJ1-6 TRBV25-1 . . TGTGCCAGCAGTGAGGCTACAGCCTATAATTCACCCCTCCACTTT CASSEATAYNSPLHF
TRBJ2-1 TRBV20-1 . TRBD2 TGCAGTGCTGATAGCGGGGCGACCTACAATGAGCAGTTCTTC CSADSGATYNEQFF
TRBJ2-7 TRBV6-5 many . TGTGCCAGCAGGGGTGACATTTACGAGCAGTACTTC CASRGDIYEQYF
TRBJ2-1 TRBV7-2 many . TGTGCCAGCAGCTTAAGTGATCGCTCCTACAATGAGCAGTTCTTC CASSLSDRSYNEQFF
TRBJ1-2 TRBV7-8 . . TGTGCCAGCAGCCCCACCTTAAGGTTCGATGGCTACACCTTC CASSPTLRFDGYTF
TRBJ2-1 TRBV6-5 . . TGTGCCAGCGGGGGGGGACAGGAGATCAATGAGCAGTTCTTC CASGGGQEINEQFF
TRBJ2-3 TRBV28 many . TGTGCCAGCAGTTCCGGGGGGACATATACGCAGTATTTT CASSSGGTYTQYF
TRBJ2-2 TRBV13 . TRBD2 TGTGCCAGCAGCTCCAACCTAGCGGAAAACACCGGGGAGCTGTTTTTT CASSSNLAENTGELFF
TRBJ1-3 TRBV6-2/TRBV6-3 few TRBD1 TGTGCCAGCAGTCGCGACAGGGCTGGAAACACCATATATTTT CASSRDRAGNTIYF
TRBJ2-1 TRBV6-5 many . TGTGCCAGCAGTTTCGGACAGTCAGACAATGAGCAGTTCTTC CASSFGQSDNEQFF
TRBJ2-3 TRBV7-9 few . TGTGCCAGCAGCTGGAGTTACACAGATACGCAGTATTTT CASSWSYTDTQYF
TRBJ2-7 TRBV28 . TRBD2 TGTGTCAGCGGAAAAAGCGGGGTTATTAGCGAGCAGTACTTC CVSGKSGVISEQYF
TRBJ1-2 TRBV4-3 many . TGCGCCAGCAGCCCGTCAACTAACTATGGCTACACCTTC CASSPSTNYGYTF
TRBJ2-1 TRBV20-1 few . TGCAGTGCTAGCCCCGGGGGGCGGGAGCAGTTCTTC CSASPGGREQFF
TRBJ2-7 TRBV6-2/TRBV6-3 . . TGTGCCAGCGCCGTAGCGGCCTACGAGCAGTACTTC CASAVAAYEQYF
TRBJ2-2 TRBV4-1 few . TGCGCCAGCAGCCATGGGGGCCTCGCGAACACCGGGGAGCTGTTTTTT CASSHGGLANTGELFF
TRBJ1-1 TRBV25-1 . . TGTGCCAGCAGTGAATATACGGAGAACACTGAAGCTTTCTTT CASSEYTENTEAFF
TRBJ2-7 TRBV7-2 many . TGTGCCAGCAGCACCAGATCCGGGACTTTAAGCTACGAGCAGTACTTC CASSTRSGTLSYEQYF
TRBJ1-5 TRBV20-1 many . TGCAGTGCTAGAGCGTACAGGGCCACCGGTGGGCCCCAGCATTTT CSARAYRATGGPQHF
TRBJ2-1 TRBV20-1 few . TGCAGTGCTAGCCCCCATGAGCAGTTCTTC CSASPHEQFF
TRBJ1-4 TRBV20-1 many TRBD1 TGCAGTGCCAAGACAGGGGGGGGTGAAAAACTGTTTTTT CSAKTGGGEKLFF
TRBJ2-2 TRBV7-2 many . TGTGCCAGCAGCTTAGATGAGGGTAGCGACACCGGGGAGCTGTTTTTT CASSLDEGSDTGELFF
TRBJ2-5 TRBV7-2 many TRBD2 TGTGCCAGCAGCTTAGGGCTAGCGGGGGCCCTCTACTTC CASSLGLAGALYF
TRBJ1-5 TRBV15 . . TGTGCCACCAGCTTCGGGGTTAGCAATCAGCCCCAGCATTTT CATSFGVSNQPQHF
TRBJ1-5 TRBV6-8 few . TGTGCCAGCAGCCCCGGTCCCGGACAGCCCCAGCATTTT CASSPGPGQPQHF
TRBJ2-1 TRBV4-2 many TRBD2 TGTGCCAGCAGCCAAGATCGCGGGGGTGAGCAGTTCTTC CASSQDRGGEQFF
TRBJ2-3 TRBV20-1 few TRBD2 TGCAGTGCTAGTAGGCGGGAGGGGGCGGATACGCAGTATTTT CSASRREGADTQYF
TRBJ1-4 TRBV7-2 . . TGTGCCAGCAGCTTAGCAGCTGAGCCTAATGAAAAACTGTTTTTT CASSLAAEPNEKLFF
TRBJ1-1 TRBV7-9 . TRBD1 TGTGCCAGCAGCTACTTAGGGTGGGACAGTTTATACACTGAAGCTTTCTTT CASSYLGWDSLYTEAFF
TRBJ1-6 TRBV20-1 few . TGCAGTGCTAGATCCGGGGGGGGTGGGAATTCACCCCTCCACTTT CSARSGGGGNSPLHF
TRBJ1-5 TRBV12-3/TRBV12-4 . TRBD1 TGTGCCAGCAGTTTTGATGGGACAGAAGGTCAGCCCCAGCATTTT CASSFDGTEGQPQHF
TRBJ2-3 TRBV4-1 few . TGCGCCAGCAGCCAATCTGGGGTGAGGGATACGCAGTATTTT CASSQSGVRDTQYF
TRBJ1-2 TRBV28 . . TGTGCCAGCAGGTTCCCTGGGGGGGGAAGCTTCGGCTACACCTTC CASRFPGGGSFGYTF
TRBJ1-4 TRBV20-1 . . TGCAGTGTCAGGGGCCCCAAGCGGGGTAATGAAAAACTGTTTTTT CSVRGPKRGNEKLFF
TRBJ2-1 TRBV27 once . TGTGCCAGCAGTTTTCGATTTGGGGGCAATGAGCAGTTCTTC CASSFRFGGNEQFF
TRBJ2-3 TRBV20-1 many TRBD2 TGCAGTGCCACCCCGGGGCGGGGGGGCAGCCCAGATACGCAGTATTTT CSATPGRGGSPDTQYF
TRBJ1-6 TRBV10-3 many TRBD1 TGTGCCATCAGTGGGGACAGGCCTCCGTTCAATTCACCCCTCCACTTT CAISGDRPPFNSPLHF
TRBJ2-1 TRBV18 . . TGTGCCAGCTCACCACCCAAATCGAAACCGAATGAGCAGTTCTTC CASSPPKSKPNEQFF